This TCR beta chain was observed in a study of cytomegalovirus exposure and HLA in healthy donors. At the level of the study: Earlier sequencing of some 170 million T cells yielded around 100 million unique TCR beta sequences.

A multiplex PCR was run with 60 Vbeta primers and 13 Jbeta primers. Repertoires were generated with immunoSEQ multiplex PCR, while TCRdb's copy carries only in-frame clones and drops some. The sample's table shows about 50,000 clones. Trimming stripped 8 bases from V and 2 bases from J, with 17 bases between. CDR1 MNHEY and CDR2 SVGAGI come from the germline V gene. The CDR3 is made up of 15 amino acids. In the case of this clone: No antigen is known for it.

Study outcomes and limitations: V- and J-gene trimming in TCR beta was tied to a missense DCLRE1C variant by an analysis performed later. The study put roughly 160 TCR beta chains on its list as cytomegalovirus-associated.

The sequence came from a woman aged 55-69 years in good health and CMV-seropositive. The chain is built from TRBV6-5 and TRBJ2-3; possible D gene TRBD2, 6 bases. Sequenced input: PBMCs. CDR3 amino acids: CASGGGGRITDTQYF. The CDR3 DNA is TGTGCCAGCGGTGGGGGAGGACGCATCACAGATACGCAGTATTTT.